Listed below are T cell receptor beta chains from one sample, sequenced in a study of T cells in Graves' hyperthyroidism and ophthalmopathy. Via MiXCR, TCRdb re-called the multiplex PCR reads, giving one row per CDR3 protein. The sample has approximately 100,000 distinct CDR3 sequences; roughly 40% are singletons. What was sequenced was peripheral blood or thyroid tissue (not recorded which). These receptors all come from a woman aged 25 to 39 with Graves' hyperthyroidism. The CDR3 runs from the conserved cysteine through the conserved F or W.

TRBV11-2	CASSFLRDTEAFF
TRBV7-2	CASSSTSYGQPQHF
TRBV15	CATSRGGRGSYEQYF
TRBV2	CASSETSNQPQHF
TRBV7-8	CASSLRGFEQYF
TRBV10-3	CASLAGGPDGYTF
TRBV11-2	CASSLYSLGRGYGYTF
TRBV28	CASSHHLEGAETQYF
TRBV9	CASSQDTTLKTQYF
TRBV20-1	CSVVGPAEETQYF
TRBV10-2	CASSGTVMDPRPLHF
TRBV7-9	CASNQPLGQEDGYTF
TRBV29-1	CSVGGGRGNSPLHF
TRBV7-9	CASRELTSSYEQYF
TRBV13	CASSLLRDRTDYGYTF
TRBV10-3	CAISESGQAPEQYF
TRBV15	CATSGPGGTQYF
TRBV20-1	CSARDGGSSYNSPLHF
TRBV30	CAWSVKIDTEAFF
TRBV18	CASSPTLGRNTEAFF
TRBV6-5	CASSYRDSGGEAFF
TRBV18	CAAGRGQGQPQHF
TRBV9	CASSQWGGVETQYF
TRBV19	CASSQRVYTEASF
TRBV28	CASSTGGRTQYF
TRBV28	CASSLGGVLTQPQHF
TRBV11-2	CASRLTLAGADTQYF
TRBV7-3	CASSPGQLTYEQYF
TRBV2	CASSDAQVYGYTF
TRBV12-3/TRBV12-4	CASSFARPQEAFF
TRBV28	CASSVWGCEKLFF
TRBV7-2	CASSPTGTRGTSGRPPPEQYF
TRBV28	CASRIPGRYYNSPLHF
TRBV28	CASQLGQLEQYF
TRBV15	CATSRNSGTGSYEQYF
TRBV2	CATTGQGSGYTF
TRBV20-1	CSARDWGRRGNTIYF
TRBV5-1	CASSLAGAGANVLTF
TRBV20-1	CSARDWGPETQYF
TRBV11-3	CASTVGSTEAFF
TRBV5-1	CASSFGQGNGYTF
TRBV6-5	CASSGWGGEQYF
TRBV28	CASRRNWGLNTEAFF
TRBV7-2	CASSSRTGSDTQYF
TRBV10-3	CAISTGTGYQPQHF